The 15 T cell receptor beta chains below were found in one sample sequenced in a study of metastatic and nonmetastatic thyroid tumors. TCRdb reanalyzed the PCR reads with MiXCR. The sample yields tens of thousands of clones, 20% to 25% seen once. None of the patients had undergone any treatment ahead of thyroid surgery. The sequencing input was blood. These receptors came from a female donor with papillary thyroid cancer or a benign thyroid nodule (not recorded which). Some clones in this sample may be carry-over from other donors' samples.

This clone was recorded at least ten times. CDR3 bases: TGCAGCGTTGATTTGAGGAGCTCTGGAAACACCATATATTTT. The encoded protein is CSVDLRSSGNTIYF. The chain has TRBV29-1 and TRBJ1-3; no definite D call. CDR1 and CDR2 (germline): SQVTM, ANQGSEA. The CDR3 runs to 14 residues. Deletions cut 3 bases from V and 0 bases from J, with 9 bases between.

Only a few counts were recorded for this clone. The J gene is TRBJ2-1, the V gene TRBV24-1, with D perhaps TRBD1 (6 bases). The CDR3 length is 13 residues. Germline CDR1 is KGHDR and CDR2 is SFDVKD. V lost 4 bases to trimming and J lost 8 bases, with 11 bases between them. CDR3 sequence reads: CATSETQGYEQFF. DNA of the CDR3: TGTGCCACCAGTGAAACACAGGGTTATGAGCAGTTCTTC.

The sample holds many counts of this clone. The V gene is TRBV7-8, the J gene TRBJ2-7, with D hard to call. Trimming took 7 bases from V and 1 from J, leaving 8 bases between them. Germline CDR1 is SGHVS and CDR2 is FQNEAQ. The CDR3 runs 12 residues. Here the CDR3 reads CASTQGSYEQYF. In DNA form, the CDR3 reads TGTGCCAGCACCCAAGGGTCCTACGAGCAGTACTTC.

The rearrangement joins TRBV6-1 to TRBJ1-4, with D maybe TRBD1 (5 bases). This CDR3 has 15 amino acids. With 5 bases removed from V and 0 bases from J, the gap between germline ends came to 10 bases. Germline V gives CDR1 MNHNS, CDR2 SASEGT. DNA of the CDR3: TGTGCCAGCAGTCCGTGGACAACAACTAATGAAAAACTGTTTTTT. It translates to CASSPWTTTNEKLFF.

The chain joins TRBV30 to TRBJ2-5; 8 bases agree with TRBD2. V shed 2 bases and J 5 bases; nucleotides not matched to a gene: 10. Germline-derived CDR1 and CDR2 are GTSNPN and SVGIG (reference sequence). This CDR3 spans 15 amino acids. CDR3 coding DNA: TGTGCCTGGAGTCGGAGCGGGAGATGGACGGAGACCCAGTACTTC. This encodes CAWSRSGRWTETQYF.

The V gene is TRBV6-1, the J gene TRBJ1-6; TRBD1 matches at 7 bases. The junction had 7 bases not matched to a gene; V was cut back by 10 bases and J by 7 bases. Germline CDR1 is MNHNS and CDR2 is SASEGT. CDR3 length: 13 residues. CDR3 region: CATADRENSPLHF. CDR3 nucleotides: TGTGCCACCGCCGACAGGGAGAATTCACCCCTCCACTTT.

V is TRBV4-3 and J is TRBJ1-6, with no clear D. Germline V gives CDR1 LGHNA, CDR2 YSLEER. The CDR3 covers 18 residues. The ends were cut back, 0 bases at V and 0 bases at J, with 12 bases in the middle. Here the CDR3 DNA reads TGCGCCAGCAGCCAAGATTCTGGCGTCAGCTCCTATAATTCACCCCTCCACTTT. Translating gives CASSQDSGVSSYNSPLHF.

The sample holds many counts of this clone. The chain employs TRBV30 and TRBJ2-2; D is possibly TRBD2 (5 bases). The CDR3 is 12 residues long. In germline, CDR1 is GTSNPN, CDR2 SVGIG (reference sequence). Deletions cut 4 bases from V and 6 bases from J, with 9 bases between. CDR3 DNA sequence: TGTGCCTGGAAATTGCGGGCCGGGGAGCTGTTTTTT. This codes for CAWKLRAGELFF.

The chain links TRBV6-2 or TRBV6-3 to TRBJ1-1; possible D gene TRBD1, 5 bases. This CDR3 has 14 residues. V lost 7 bases and J 5 bases, leaving 17 bases between the germline ends. The germline CDR1 and CDR2 sequences are MNHEY and SVGEGT. This CDR3 reads CASKSTLQGTEAFF. CDR3 nucleotide sequence: TGTGCCAGCAAATCAACCCTCCAGGGTACTGAAGCTTTCTTT.

This clone was found a few times. This CDR3 is CASRKNGANTGELFF. DNA of the CDR3: TGTGCCAGCCGGAAGAACGGCGCGAACACCGGGGAGCTGTTTTTT. The rearrangement uses TRBV2 and TRBJ2-2; no clear D gene. Per the germline V gene, CDR1 is SNHLY and CDR2 is FYNNEI. The CDR3 runs 15 residues. The germline V and J ends were trimmed by 8 bases and 0 bases, with 13 bases remaining between them.

This clone has a handful of counts. This rearrangement joins TRBV6-1 to TRBJ2-3; 7 nucleotides line up with TRBD1. CDR1 and CDR2 from the germline V gene are MNHNS and SASEGT. The CDR3 contains 15 residues. Germline trimming cut 8 bases from V and 3 bases from J; bases unmatched to any gene: 11. DNA for the CDR3: TGTGCCAGCGCCGTCCGGGACAGAAGGACAGATACGCAGTATTTT. Its translation is CASAVRDRRTDTQYF.

This clone was observed at least ten times. This rearrangement joins TRBV20-1 to TRBJ1-1; D is unresolved. V lost 0 bases to trimming and J lost 4 bases, with 15 bases between them. This CDR3 region has 15 residues. The germline V gene encodes CDR1 DFQATT and CDR2 SNEGSKA (reference sequence). CDR3 sequence: CSARDLRVRLTEAFF. For the CDR3, the DNA is TGCAGTGCTAGAGATCTGAGGGTGCGGCTCACTGAAGCTTTCTTT.

In regard to this clone: Being one base from a much bigger clone, this may be a read error. This sample includes further DNA sequences coding for the same CDR3. The chain employs TRBV19 and TRBJ2-5; D ambiguous. Germline V gives CDR1 LNHDA, CDR2 SQIVND (reference sequence). This CDR3 has 14 residues. Trimming took off 4 bases at V and 5 bases at J, with 14 bases between the two ends. The DNA for the CDR3 is TGTGCCAGTAGTAGGGGTACAAGCTCCGAGACCCAGTACTTC. It yields the protein CASSRGTSSETQYF.

This chain uses TRBV5-4 with TRBJ2-5; 7 nucleotides line up with TRBD1. The CDR3 is made up of 18 amino acids. Trimming at V came to 0 bases and at J to 4 bases, leaving 15 bases not matched to a gene. The germline gives CDR1 SGHNT, CDR2 YYREEE (reference sequence). The CDR3 DNA sequence: TGTGCCAGCAGCTTGGCTCGGACAGGAGAAAATAGGGGAGAGACCCAGTACTTC. Encoded protein: CASSLARTGENRGETQYF.

This clone has a handful of counts. The V gene is TRBV30, the J gene TRBJ1-1; D possibly corresponds to TRBD1 (6 bases). The length of the CDR3 is 11 residues. Trimming removed 1 base at V and 9 bases at J, with 9 bases between. CDR1 is GTSNPN and CDR2 is SVGIG in the germline V gene (reference sequence). The CDR3 region has the DNA TGTGCCTGGAGTGAGGGGGATAAAGCTTTCTTT. Residues: CAWSEGDKAFF. Supplemented by reference TRBV30 and TRBJ1-1, the full variable domain reads SQTIHQWPATLVQPVGSPLSLECTVEGTSNPNLYWYRQAAGRGLQLLFYSVGIGQISSEVPQNLSASRPQDRQFILSSKKLLLSDSGFYLCAWSEGDKAFFGQGTRLTVV.